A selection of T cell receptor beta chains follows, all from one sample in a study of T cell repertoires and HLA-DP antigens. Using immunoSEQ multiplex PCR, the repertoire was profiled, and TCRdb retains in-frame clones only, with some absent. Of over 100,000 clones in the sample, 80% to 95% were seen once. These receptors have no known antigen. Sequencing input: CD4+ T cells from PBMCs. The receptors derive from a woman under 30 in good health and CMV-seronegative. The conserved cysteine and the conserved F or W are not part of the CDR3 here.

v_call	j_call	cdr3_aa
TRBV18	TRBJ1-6	ASSPNLGQSNSPLH
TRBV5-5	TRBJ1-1	ASSPSVGFLAF
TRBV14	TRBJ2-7	ANPNTLQGLEQY
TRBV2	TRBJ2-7	ASRRRLSYEQY
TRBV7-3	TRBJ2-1	ASSPLRGARNEQF
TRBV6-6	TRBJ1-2	ASSPPGQGSGYT
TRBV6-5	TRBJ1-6	ASSYGSQGRGPLH
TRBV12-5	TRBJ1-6	ASGALDSYNSPLH
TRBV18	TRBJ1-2	ASSPTDNYGYT
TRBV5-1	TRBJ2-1	ASSATSGGALEQF
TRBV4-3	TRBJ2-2	ASSQGEGSYTGELF